This TCR beta chain is from a study of graft-versus-host responses after intestinal transplantation. Across the whole study: Among the recipients, transplants were multivisceral, liver-intestinal, or isolated intestinal. Anti-thymocyte globulin induction, then tacrolimus and steroids for roughly 3 years, went to all recipients. Study observations and caveats: Early post-transplant declines in HvG were associated with peak levels of circulating GvH clones. Marrow from the recipient contained GvH clones, some of which had appeared first in ileum or blood.

Concerning this clone: Antigen specificity is unknown.

CDR1 is SGHRS and CDR2 is YFSETQ in the germline V gene. Trimming left V 3 bases short and J 3 bases short, with 16 bases between. The CDR3 is made up of 15 amino acids. Sequenced by immunoSEQ multiplex PCR; TCRdb stores in-frame clones only, minus some. This sample has nearly 110,000 clones, with over 80% found just once. This clonotype was sampled from a human donor who was the organ donor for an intestinal transplant. Source: unstimulated CD4+ T cells sorted from spleen or lymph node cells, taken before transplant. V usage is TRBV5-1 and J usage is TRBJ2-7; possibly TRBD2 for D (5 bases). CDR3 region: CASSSRETGNYEQYF. The CDR3 coding sequence is TGCGCCAGCAGCTCGCGAGAGACGGGAAACTACGAGCAGTACTTC.